This record covers a single T cell receptor beta chain. Its antigen is unidentified. The entry originates in a study of T cells expressing NK-cell markers. TCRdb re-called the 5' RACE reads; one entry per CDR3 protein, DNA not given. The listing records 450,000 to 600,000 distinct CDR3 sequences. CDR3 length: 14 amino acids. From germline, CDR1 is DFQATT and CDR2 SNEGSKA (reference sequence). Notes on the study in general: Topping the CD3+CD56-NKG2C+ fraction as well were these clonotypes, in a few donors. Clarity on HCMV specificity was lacking for the expanded NKG2C+ T cell clones.

The origin of this receptor is a man younger than 35 in good health. The sequenced sample was blood T cells: a sorted CD56 or NKG2C T cell subset, CD4+ or CD8+ T cells, or bulk PBMC T cells (not recorded which). The chain has TRBV20-1 and TRBJ1-2. CDR3 loop: CSAAGGFQDYGYTF.